The sequence of this TCR beta chain was determined in a study of blood T cell repertoires in COVID-19. Study as a whole: PBMCs, B-cell-depleted T cells, or T cells provided the cDNA or gDNA that made up the material.

CDR1 is SGHKS, CDR2 YYEKEE, per germline (reference sequence). The CDR3 totals 12 residues. V was cut by 4 bases and J by 7 bases, with 9 bases left in between. Original processing notes: Nucleated cell counts were estimated from reference gene primer amplification. Here immunoSEQ multiplex PCR was the method, and the copy in TCRdb shows in-frame clones only, minus some. V, J and clone size were drawn from that table, and D and trimming were deduced from the DNA. The table shows about 490,000 clones, with 80% to 90% occurring only once. V and J are TRBV5-5 and TRBJ2-1, with unresolved D. The sequenced sample consisted of peripheral blood. This TCR was recovered from a human donor in a cohort sampled during active COVID-19. The CDR3 DNA is TGTGCCAGCAGCGCCCCGGAGAATGAGCAGTTCTTC. Residues: CASSAPENEQFF.